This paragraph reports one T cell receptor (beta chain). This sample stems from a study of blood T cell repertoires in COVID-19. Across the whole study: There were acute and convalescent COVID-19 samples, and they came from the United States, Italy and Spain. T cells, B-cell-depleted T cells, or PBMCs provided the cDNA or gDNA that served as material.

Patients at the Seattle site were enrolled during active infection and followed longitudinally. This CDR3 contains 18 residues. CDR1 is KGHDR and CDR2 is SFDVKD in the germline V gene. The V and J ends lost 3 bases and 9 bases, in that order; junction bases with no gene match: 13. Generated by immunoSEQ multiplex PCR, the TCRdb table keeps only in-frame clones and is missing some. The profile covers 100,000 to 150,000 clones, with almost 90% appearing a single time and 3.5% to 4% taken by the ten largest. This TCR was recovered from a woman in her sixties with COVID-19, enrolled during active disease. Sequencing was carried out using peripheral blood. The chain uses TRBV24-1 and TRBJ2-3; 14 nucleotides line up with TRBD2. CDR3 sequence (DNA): TGTGCCACCAGTGATCCCCCTGGGACTAGCGGGGGCCCAGGGACGCAGTATTTT. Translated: CATSDPPGTSGGPGTQYF.